This T cell receptor (beta chain) emerged from a study of blood T cell repertoires in COVID-19 (dated by TCRdb to about 2020). As for the study more broadly: Samples from collaborators originated in the United States, Italy and Spain and spanned both the acute and convalescent phases of COVID-19. The material from the prospective study consisted of cDNA or gDNA derived from T cells, B-cell-depleted T cells, or PBMCs. The dataset comprised deeply sampled blood TCRbeta repertoires from subjects exposed to, actively infected with, or recovered from COVID-19. A freely available public database, intended as a resource for researchers studying the immune response to SARS-CoV-2, is where the repertoires were released. Samples were obtained from the ongoing ImmuneRACE study (first 160 participants) and from over 1,000 subjects provided by 6 global collaborators. Nearly every sample came with metadata listing a de-identified subject ID, COVID-19 status, age in years and sex. Where available, HLA class I and class II types were taken from metadata supplied by the sample provider and were not determined by assay-based typing. The study at large found these results: How much clinical and demographic metadata was included differed by source and by participant, and the metadata was provided uncurated.

In its sample, this clone was seen once. Its antigen is unknown. No qualities accompany the bases; no much larger clone lies one base away. TCRbeta CDR3 regions were amplified from genomic DNA using the immunoSEQ Assay, a bias-controlled multiplex PCR. On the authors' methods: Within the assay, amplification of reference gene primers was used to estimate how many nucleated cells each sample contained. To quantify the absolute abundance of each unique TCRbeta CDR3 rearrangement, sequence reads were collapsed and filtered. For each sample, productive Simpson clonality was calculated as the square root of Simpson's diversity index over productive rearrangements. Not all clones reach the TCRdb copy of this immuneACCESS table, which keeps in-frame sequences only. Checked studies attribute under half of the gap to unresolved V genes and leave the rest unexplained. The V and J calls and the clone size are those of that table, but D and trimming were determined from the DNA. The sample table lists 300,000 to 500,000 clones, around 90% of them with a count of one. The top ten hold 2% to 2.5% of the sample.

From a lookup of the germline V gene, CDR1 and CDR2 are MGHRA and YSYEKL. From the cysteine up to the phenylalanine, the CDR3 has a length of 15 residues. Only the CDR3 DNA is retained, 45 bases long and in frame from the first base. V ends up 0 bases short and J 2 bases short, with an unmatched junction base count of 3. In the prospective study, participants were 18 to 89 years old, resided in 20 to 30 geographic areas of the United States, and were enrolled through a virtual design. To assign participants to cohorts, the prospective study relied on clinical history that participants themselves reported in a screening survey and a study questionnaire. In the prospective study, whole blood, serum and a nasopharyngeal or oropharyngeal swab were collected from each participant by mobile phlebotomists. Additional blood draws and questionnaires over an approximately two-month period could optionally be provided by prospective study participants. Prospective study blood samples were shipped either frozen or at room temperature before DNA extraction.

The chain links TRBV4-1 with TRBJ1-2, with 7 junctional bases fitting TRBD1. The TCR originated in a woman aged 40-49 years with acute COVID-19. Sequencing was performed on PBMCs or T cells enriched from blood (not recorded which). The sequence in DNA is TGCGCCAGCAGCCAAGACAGGGGGAACAACTATGGCTACACCTTC. It codes for CASSQDRGNNYGYTF.